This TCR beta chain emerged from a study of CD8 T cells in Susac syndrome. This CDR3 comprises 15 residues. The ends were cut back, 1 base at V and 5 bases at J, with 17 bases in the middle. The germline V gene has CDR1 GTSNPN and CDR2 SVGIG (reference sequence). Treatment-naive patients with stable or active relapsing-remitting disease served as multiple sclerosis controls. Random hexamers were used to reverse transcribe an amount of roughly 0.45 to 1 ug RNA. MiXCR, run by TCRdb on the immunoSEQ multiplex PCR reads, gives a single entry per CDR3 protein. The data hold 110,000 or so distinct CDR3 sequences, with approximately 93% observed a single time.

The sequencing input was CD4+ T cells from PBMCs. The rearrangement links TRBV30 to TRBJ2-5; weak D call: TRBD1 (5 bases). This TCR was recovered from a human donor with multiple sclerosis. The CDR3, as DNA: TGTGCCTGGAGTGCCCCCGTGGGGCTCGGGGAGACCCAGTACTTC. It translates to CAWSAPVGLGETQYF.